This T cell receptor (beta chain) was obtained from a study of Ad26.COV2.S vaccination and SARS-CoV-2 variants. Study-wide background: Among those in the COV1001 Ad26.COV2.S trial arm was the donor.

Only in-frame clones appear in the TCRdb table, and some are missing; sequencing was by immunoSEQ multiplex PCR. The sample lists around 300,000 clones, 85% to 90% seen once, with 5% to 6.5% in the top ten. The treatment was: roughly 18 received Ad26.COV2.S at low or high dose, single or two shots; roughly five received placebo; per-sample allocation not given. Collection of the samples took place on day 63 after the first injection of vaccine or placebo. Aged 18-55 years, donor was enrolled in Boston around 2020. Germline V gene lookup returns CDR1 SGHTA and CDR2 FQGTGA. V dropped 0 bases and J dropped 0 bases, with 7 bases sitting between them. This CDR3 spans 15 amino acids.

This chain links TRBV7-3 with TRBJ2-3; the D is unclear. Sequencing was performed on peripheral blood, taken in a trial of Ad26.COV2.S vaccine versus placebo. The clonotype was recovered from a person aged 18 to 65 who received the Ad26.COV2.S COVID-19 vaccine or a placebo. In DNA, the CDR3 is TGTGCCAGCAGCTTAACTCCGTCTAGCACAGATACGCAGTATTTT. Translation gives CASSLTPSSTDTQYF.